Following are 15 T cell receptor beta chains from one sample sequenced in a study of cytomegalovirus exposure and HLA in healthy donors. Primers: 60 Vbeta forward and 13 Jbeta reverse. Only in-frame clones appear in the TCRdb table, and some are missing; sequencing was by immunoSEQ multiplex PCR. The profile shows 100,000 or so clones, less than 85% of them singletons. The sequenced sample consisted of PBMCs. These receptors originate from a middle-aged man in good health and CMV-seropositive.

The chain combines TRBV5-6 with TRBJ2-7, with TRBD1 matching over 11 bases. The CDR3 has 15 amino acids. Germline CDR1 SGHDT, CDR2 YYEEEE. The J segment lost 5 bases and the V segment lost 4 bases, leaving 8 bases of the junction unmatched. CDR3 amino acids: CASSLWRDRGDEQYF. In DNA form, the CDR3 reads TGTGCCAGCAGCCTATGGAGGGACAGGGGGGACGAGCAGTACTTC.

V usage is TRBV9 and J usage is TRBJ2-5; 7 positions match TRBD1. Losses at the gene ends were 0 bases for V and 7 bases for J; bases not matched to a gene: 6. This CDR3 comprises 14 residues. Germline CDR1 and CDR2: SGDLS and YYNGEE. CDR3 bases: TGTGCCAGCAGCGTAGCTGGACAGGCGGGGACCCAGTACTTC. It encodes CASSVAGQAGTQYF.

This chain connects TRBV7-2 to TRBJ1-5; D gene uncertain. CDR3 length: 15 residues. The germline V and J ends were trimmed by 1 base and 5 bases, with 12 bases remaining between them. Germline V gene lookup returns CDR1 SGHTA and CDR2 FQGNSA. The CDR3 spells CASSLDLRNDQPQHF. The CDR3 nucleotides read TGTGCCAGCAGCTTAGATCTCAGGAACGATCAGCCCCAGCATTTT.

V gene TRBV11-2 combines with J gene TRBJ1-2, with TRBD1 matching 7 bases. The CDR3 sequence is 13 residues long. Germline V gene lookup returns CDR1 SGHAT and CDR2 FQNNGV. V lost 5 bases, J lost 4 bases, and 4 bases stayed unmatched. The CDR3 sequence is CASSHGTVYGYTF. CDR3 sequence (DNA): TGTGCCAGCAGCCACGGGACAGTCTATGGCTACACCTTC. The full variable domain, in which reference TRBV11-2 and TRBJ1-2 provide the parts outside the CDR3, is EAGVAQSPRYKIIEKRQSVAFWCNPISGHATLYWYQQILGQGPKLLIQFQNNGVVDDSQLPKDRFSAERLKGVDSTLKIQPAKLEDSAVYLCASSHGTVYGYTFGSGTRLTVV.

The chain combines TRBV28 with TRBJ1-5, with 10 bases aligning to TRBD1. This CDR3 region has 16 residues. Germline V lookup: CDR1 MDHEN, CDR2 SYDVKM. With 5 bases clipped from V and 7 bases from J, the junction kept 11 bases outside the gene matches. DNA for the CDR3: TGTGCCAGCAGTAAACTACGGGGACAGGGGTACCAGCCCCAGCATTTT. Encoded protein: CASSKLRGQGYQPQHF. Complete variable domain (other parts from reference TRBV28 and TRBJ1-5): DVKVTQSSRYLVKRTGEKVFLECVQDMDHENMFWYRQDPGLGLRLIYFSYDVKMKEKGDIPEGYSVSREKKERFSLILESASTNQTSMYLCASSKLRGQGYQPQHFGDGTRLSIL.

A few counts support this clone. The chain recombines TRBV5-5 with TRBJ1-1; possible D gene TRBD1, 6 bases. CDR1 and CDR2 (germline): SGHKS, YYEKEE (reference sequence). This CDR3 has 12 amino acids. The germline V and J ends were trimmed by 5 bases and 4 bases, with 9 bases remaining between them. CDR3 protein: CASSGGRTEAFF. CDR3 bases: TGTGCCAGCAGTGGGGGCCGCACTGAAGCTTTCTTT. The full variable domain, completed using reference TRBV5-5 and TRBJ1-1, is DAGVTQSPTHLIKTRGQQVTLRCSPISGHKSVSWYQQVLGQGPQFIFQYYEKEERGRGNFPDRFSARQFPNYSSELNVNALLLGDSALYLCASSGGRTEAFFGQGTRLTVV.

The V call is TRBV7-3, the J call TRBJ2-3, with D possibly TRBD2 on 6 matching bases. Trimming removed 5 bases from V and 4 bases from J, with 13 bases in between. The germline V gene encodes CDR1 SGHTA and CDR2 FQGTGA. This CDR3 has 14 amino acids. CDR3 sequence reads: CASSQTGLPDTQYF. The CDR3 coding sequence is TGTGCCAGCAGCCAGACGGGACTTCCAGATACGCAGTATTTT.

This chain uses TRBV9 with TRBJ2-5; D unresolved. The germline CDR1 and CDR2 sequences are SGDLS and YYNGEE. The CDR3 extends over 14 amino acids. V was trimmed by 1 base and J by 2 bases, leaving 9 bases between them. The CDR3 DNA follows: TGTGCCAGCAGCGTACTAGGCTCACAAGAGACCCAGTACTTC. Its translation: CASSVLGSQETQYF.

This clone appeared once. The chain is built from TRBV11-3 and TRBJ1-1; maybe TRBD1 (6 bases). Per the germline V gene, CDR1 is SGHNT and CDR2 is YENEEA. The CDR3 spans 14 residues. Deletions cut 5 bases from V and 3 bases from J, with 13 bases between. CDR3 coding DNA: TGTGCCAGCAGCGACAGGAAGTCCGACACTGAAGCTTTCTTT. This encodes CASSDRKSDTEAFF.

The V call is TRBV29-1, the J call TRBJ2-1; the match to TRBD2 covers 11 bases. Germline V CDR1 and CDR2: SQVTM, ANQGSEA. J was trimmed by 7 bases and V by 4 bases; bases with no gene match: 9. This CDR3 contains 15 residues. CDR3 region: CSVGLLAGATNEQFF. The CDR3 DNA sequence: TGCAGCGTTGGGTTACTAGCGGGGGCTACTAATGAGCAGTTCTTC.

This sequence joins TRBV7-2 and TRBJ2-2; 13 positions agree with TRBD2. The CDR3 runs 18 residues. Germline CDR1 SGHTA, CDR2 FQGNSA. J was trimmed by 5 bases and V by 5 bases; bases with no gene match: 11. The CDR3 loop reads CASSPRTSGRIFTGELFF. CDR3 DNA: TGTGCCAGCAGCCCCAGGACTAGCGGGAGAATTTTTACCGGGGAGCTGTTTTTT.

V gene TRBV18 combines with J gene TRBJ1-1, with D tentatively TRBD1 (5 bases). Trimming removed 3 bases at V and 3 bases at J, with 14 bases between. The germline CDR1 and CDR2 sequences are KGHSH and LQKENI. The CDR3 is 15 residues long. CDR3 in amino acids: CASSPERGVDTEAFF. The CDR3 DNA reads TGTGCCAGCTCACCGGAGCGGGGGGTGGACACTGAAGCTTTCTTT.

V gene TRBV21-1 combines with J gene TRBJ1-1; TRBD1, the D gene given by the table, was not confirmed from the DNA. TRBV21-1 is recorded as a pseudogene. CDR3 length: 21 residues. As DNA, the CDR3 is TGTGCCAGCAGCAAAGTTTCGACAGACAGGGGGCCCAATCCTTTGAACACTGAAGCTTTCTTT. Translated, it gives CASSKVSTDRGPNPLNTEAFF.

The J gene is TRBJ2-1, the V gene TRBV7-2; TRBD2 agrees at 10 bases. Germline V gene lookup returns CDR1 SGHTA and CDR2 FQGNSA. V lost 5 bases and J lost 4; bases outside the gene matches: 5. The CDR3 is 15 amino acids. CDR3 sequence reads: CASSPDSGGYNEQFF. The CDR3 coding sequence is TGTGCCAGCAGCCCCGATAGCGGGGGGTACAATGAGCAGTTCTTC.

About this clone: Sequence at one end of the junction differs from germline and may be a read error. The chain carries TRBV7-9 and TRBJ2-7; 11 bases align to TRBD1. The germline CDR1 and CDR2 sequences are SEHNR and FQNEAQ (reference sequence). The CDR3 is made up of 16 amino acids. The CDR3 loop reads CSSSSGDRGSSYEQYF. The CDR3, as DNA: TGTTCCAGCAGCTCAGGGGACAGGGGGTCCTCCTACGAGCAGTACTTC.